This T cell receptor (beta chain) came from a study of T cell responses to AZD1222 COVID-19 vaccine. The method was immunoSEQ multiplex PCR; TCRdb's version includes in-frame clones alone and lacks a portion of them. The sample yields about 130,000 clones, 70% to 90% seen once. Source: peripheral blood, taken on day 0 of AZD1222 vaccination. The receptor's source is an adult in good health.

In nucleotides, the CDR3 is TGTGCCAGCTTCCTGACAGGGCAAAATGAGCAGTTCTTC. Protein product: CASFLTGQNEQFF. The chain couples TRBV3-1 (or the pseudogene TRBV3-2) to TRBJ2-1; 7 nucleotides align to TRBD1. Losses at the gene ends were 8 bases for V and 7 bases for J; bases not matched to a gene: 8. The CDR3 totals 13 residues. Germline CDR1 LGHDT, CDR2 YNNKEL (reference sequence).